A selection of T cell receptor beta chains follows, all from one sample in a study of blood T cell repertoires in COVID-19. Libraries were prepared by immunoSEQ multiplex PCR; TCRdb keeps only in-frame clonotypes and omits some of them. This sample yields roughly 100,000 clones, of which about four fifths are seen a single time; 19% belongs to the top ten. The source material was peripheral blood. Every receptor here comes from a human donor in a cohort sampled during active COVID-19. Each CDR3 is given without its conserved first and last residue. Fields, in order: J gene, V gene, CDR3 protein.

TRBJ1-1,TRBV7-3,ASSLTGGNTEAF
TRBJ2-2,TRBV5-1,ASSLGTTSGELF
TRBJ2-7,TRBV4-1,ASSLTSGTTYEQY
TRBJ2-6,TRBV3-1/TRBV3-2,ASSQKKPGGGSGANVLT
TRBJ1-2,TRBV28,ASRGTGGGLADGYT
TRBJ1-3,TRBV5-1,ASSLEGQGRAGNTIY
TRBJ2-7,TRBV4-2,ASSQDWRDRGDEQY
TRBJ1-2,TRBV27,ASSSPGGGANYGYT
TRBJ1-5,TRBV11-2,ASSLDGTRIGPQH
TRBJ1-2,TRBV12-3/TRBV12-4,ASSLWANYGYT
TRBJ1-3,TRBV7-2,ASSTYRFSGNTIY
TRBJ2-2,TRBV28,AGRTGSTGELF
TRBJ2-7,TRBV28,ASSSSSPYEQY
TRBJ2-7,TRBV11-2,ASSLDRTAASYEQY
TRBJ2-5,TRBV7-9,ASSLAGGAETQY
TRBJ2-1,TRBV6-2/TRBV6-3,ASSFSNQGLAGRGDEQF
TRBJ1-2,TRBV5-6,ASSLDPGGDYGYT
TRBJ2-5,TRBV5-1,ASSSGLAGGWAETQY
TRBJ1-4,TRBV5-1,ASSLEGGGEKLF
TRBJ1-4,TRBV5-1,ASSPRGEKLF
TRBJ2-7,TRBV7-9,ASSSPIDRVDYEQY
TRBJ1-6,TRBV3-1/TRBV3-2,ASSQGGETYNSPLH
TRBJ1-2,TRBV18,ASSQPGGATNYGYT